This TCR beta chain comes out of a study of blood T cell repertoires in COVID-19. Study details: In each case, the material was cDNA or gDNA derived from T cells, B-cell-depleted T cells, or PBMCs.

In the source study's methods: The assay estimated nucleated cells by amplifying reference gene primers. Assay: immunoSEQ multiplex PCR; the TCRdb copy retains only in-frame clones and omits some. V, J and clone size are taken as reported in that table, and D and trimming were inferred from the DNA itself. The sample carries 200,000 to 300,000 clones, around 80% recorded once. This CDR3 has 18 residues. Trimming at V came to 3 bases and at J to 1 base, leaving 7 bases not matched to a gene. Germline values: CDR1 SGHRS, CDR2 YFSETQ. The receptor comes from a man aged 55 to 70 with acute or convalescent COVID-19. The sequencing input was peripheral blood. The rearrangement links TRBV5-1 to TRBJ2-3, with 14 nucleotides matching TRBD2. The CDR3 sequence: CASSSRPGLAGGTDTQYF. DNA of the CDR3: TGCGCCAGCAGCTCTAGACCGGGACTAGCGGGGGGCACAGATACGCAGTATTTT.